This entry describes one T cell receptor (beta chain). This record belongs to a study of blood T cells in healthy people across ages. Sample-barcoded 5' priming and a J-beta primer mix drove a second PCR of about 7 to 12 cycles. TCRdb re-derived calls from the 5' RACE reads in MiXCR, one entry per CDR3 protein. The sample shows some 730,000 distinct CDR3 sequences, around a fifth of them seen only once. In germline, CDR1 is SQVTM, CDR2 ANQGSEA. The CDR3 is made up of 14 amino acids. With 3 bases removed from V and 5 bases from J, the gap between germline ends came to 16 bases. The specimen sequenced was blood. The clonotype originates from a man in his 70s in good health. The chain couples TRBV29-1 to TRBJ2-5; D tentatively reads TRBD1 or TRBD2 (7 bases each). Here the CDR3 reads CSVDGSGGGETQYF. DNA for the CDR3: TGCAGCGTTGACGGTTCAGGGGGGGGCGAGACCCAGTACTTC.